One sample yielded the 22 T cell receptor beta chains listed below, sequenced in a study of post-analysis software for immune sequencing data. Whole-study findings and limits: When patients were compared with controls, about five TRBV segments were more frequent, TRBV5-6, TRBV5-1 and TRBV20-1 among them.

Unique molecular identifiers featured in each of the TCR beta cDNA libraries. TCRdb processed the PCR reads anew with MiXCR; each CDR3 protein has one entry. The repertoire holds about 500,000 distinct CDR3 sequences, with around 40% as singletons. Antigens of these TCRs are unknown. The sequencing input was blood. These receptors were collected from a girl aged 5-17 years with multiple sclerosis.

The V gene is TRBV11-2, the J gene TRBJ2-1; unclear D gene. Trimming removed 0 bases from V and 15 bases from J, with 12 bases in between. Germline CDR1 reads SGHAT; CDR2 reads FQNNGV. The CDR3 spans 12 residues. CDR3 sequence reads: CASSLDLGNWFF. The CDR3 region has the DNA TGTGCCAGCAGCTTAGATTTGGGAAACTGGTTCTTC.

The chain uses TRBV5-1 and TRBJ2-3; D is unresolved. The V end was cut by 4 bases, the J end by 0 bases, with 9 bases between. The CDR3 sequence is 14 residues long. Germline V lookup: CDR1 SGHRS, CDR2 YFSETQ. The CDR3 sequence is CASSVLGSTDTQYF. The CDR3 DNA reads TGCGCCAGCAGCGTTCTTGGAAGCACAGATACGCAGTATTTT.

The CDR3 coding sequence is TGTGCCAGCAGCCATTACGCAGGAGGAGCTAACTATGGCTACACCTTC. It yields the protein CASSHYAGGANYGYTF. The V and J genes are TRBV7-2 and TRBJ1-2; D remains ambiguous. Trimming shortened V by 5 bases and J by 0 bases, and 16 bases separated the two germline ends. There are 16 residues in the CDR3. The germline CDR1 and CDR2 sequences are SGHTA and FQGNSA.

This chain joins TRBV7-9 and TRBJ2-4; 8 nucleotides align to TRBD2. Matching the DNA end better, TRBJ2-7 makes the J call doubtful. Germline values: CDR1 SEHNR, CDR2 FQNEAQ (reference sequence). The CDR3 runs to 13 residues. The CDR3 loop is CASSLISGGEQYF. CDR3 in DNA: TGTGCCAGCAGCTTAATCAGCGGGGGCGAGCAGTACTTC.

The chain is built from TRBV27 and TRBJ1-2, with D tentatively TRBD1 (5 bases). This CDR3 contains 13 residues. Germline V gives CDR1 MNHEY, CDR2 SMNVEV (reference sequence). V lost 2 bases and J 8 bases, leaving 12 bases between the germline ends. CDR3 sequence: CASSLRGWWGYTF. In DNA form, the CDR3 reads TGTGCCAGCAGTTTAAGGGGTTGGTGGGGCTACACCTTC.

CDR3 sequence reads: CASSVGGTGGYNEQFF. The CDR3 region has the DNA TGTGCCAGCAGCGTAGGTGGGACAGGGGGCTACAATGAGCAGTTCTTC. The chain joins TRBV9 to TRBJ2-1; TRBD1 matches 11 bases. V shed 0 bases, J shed 3 bases, and the junction held 2 bases outside the gene matches. Germline values: CDR1 SGDLS, CDR2 YYNGEE. The CDR3 contains 16 residues.

CDR3 sequence: CATGGTSSNEQYF. As DNA, the CDR3 is TGTGCCACCGGGGGGACTAGTTCAAACGAGCAGTACTTC. The chain couples TRBV24-1 to TRBJ2-5, with 8 nucleotides matching TRBD2. The J call is uncertain, as TRBJ2-7 better fits the DNA end. Germline V gene sequence: CDR1 KGHDR, CDR2 SFDVKD. The CDR3 runs 13 residues.

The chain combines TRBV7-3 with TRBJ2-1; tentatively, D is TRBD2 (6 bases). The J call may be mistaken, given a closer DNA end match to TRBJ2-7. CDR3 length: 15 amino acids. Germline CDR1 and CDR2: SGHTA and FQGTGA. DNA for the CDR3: TGTGCCAGCAGCCTTACCGGGACTCCCTACAATGAGCAGTACTTC. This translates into CASSLTGTPYNEQYF.

The CDR3 reads CASSQGGRPYNEQFF. The CDR3 DNA follows: TGCGCCAGCAGCCAAGGGGGTCGGCCATACAATGAGCAGTTCTTC. V usage is TRBV4-1 and J usage is TRBJ2-1, with unresolved D. V was shortened by 1 base and J by 4 bases, with 11 bases between the two germline ends. The CDR3 is made up of 15 amino acids. From germline, CDR1 is MGHRA and CDR2 YSYEKL.

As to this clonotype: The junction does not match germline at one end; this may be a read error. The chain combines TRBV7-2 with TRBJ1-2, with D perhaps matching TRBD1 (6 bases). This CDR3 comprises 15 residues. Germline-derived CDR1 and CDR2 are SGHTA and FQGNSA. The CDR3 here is CAGSTAGGGNYGYTF. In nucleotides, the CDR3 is TGTGCCGGCAGCACCGCGGGAGGGGGAAACTATGGCTACACCTTC.

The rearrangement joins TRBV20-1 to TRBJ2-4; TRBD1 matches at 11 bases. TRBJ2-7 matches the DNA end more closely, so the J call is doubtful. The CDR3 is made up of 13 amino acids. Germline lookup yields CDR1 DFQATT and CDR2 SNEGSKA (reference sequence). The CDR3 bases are TGCAGTCCTACGGGACAGGGGGCCTACGAGCAGTACTTC. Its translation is CSPTGQGAYEQYF.

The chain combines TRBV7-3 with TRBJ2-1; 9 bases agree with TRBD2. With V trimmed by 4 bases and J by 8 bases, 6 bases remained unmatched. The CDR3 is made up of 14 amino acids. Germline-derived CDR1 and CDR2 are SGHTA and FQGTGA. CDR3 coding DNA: TGTGCCAGCAGCTATAGCGGGAGAGGGCATGAGCAGTTCTTC. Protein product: CASSYSGRGHEQFF.

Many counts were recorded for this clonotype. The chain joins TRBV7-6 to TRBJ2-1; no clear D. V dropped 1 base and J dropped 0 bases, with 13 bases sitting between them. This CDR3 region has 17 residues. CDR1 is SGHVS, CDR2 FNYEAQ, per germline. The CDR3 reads CASSLDPSDSSYNEQFF. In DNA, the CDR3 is TGTGCCAGCAGCTTAGACCCCAGCGATAGCTCCTACAATGAGCAGTTCTTC.

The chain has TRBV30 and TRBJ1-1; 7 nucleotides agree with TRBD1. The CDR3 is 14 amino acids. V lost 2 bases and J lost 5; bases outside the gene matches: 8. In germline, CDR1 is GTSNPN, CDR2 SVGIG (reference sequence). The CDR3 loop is CAWSKVGGGTEAFF. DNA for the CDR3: TGTGCCTGGAGTAAGGTAGGGGGCGGAACTGAAGCTTTCTTT.

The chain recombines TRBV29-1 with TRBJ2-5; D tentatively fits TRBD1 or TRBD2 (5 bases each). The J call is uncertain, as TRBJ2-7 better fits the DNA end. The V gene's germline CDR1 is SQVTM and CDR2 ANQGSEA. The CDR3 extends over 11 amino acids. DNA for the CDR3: TGCAGCGTTGCTCGGGGCCCCGAGCAGTACTTC. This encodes CSVARGPEQYF.

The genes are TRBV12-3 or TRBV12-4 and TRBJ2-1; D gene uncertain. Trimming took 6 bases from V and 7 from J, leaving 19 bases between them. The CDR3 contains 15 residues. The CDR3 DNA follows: TGTGCCAGCAGCGTGCCTAACGGAGAGGAGAATGAGCAGTTCTTC. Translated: CASSVPNGEENEQFF.

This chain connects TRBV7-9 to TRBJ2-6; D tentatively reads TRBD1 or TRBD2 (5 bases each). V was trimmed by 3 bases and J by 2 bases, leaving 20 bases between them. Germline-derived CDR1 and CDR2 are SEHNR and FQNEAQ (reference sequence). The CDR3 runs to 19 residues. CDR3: CASSLRGRGAHPGANVLTF. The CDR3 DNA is TGTGCCAGCAGCTTGAGGGGAAGAGGGGCTCACCCTGGGGCCAACGTCCTGACTTTC.

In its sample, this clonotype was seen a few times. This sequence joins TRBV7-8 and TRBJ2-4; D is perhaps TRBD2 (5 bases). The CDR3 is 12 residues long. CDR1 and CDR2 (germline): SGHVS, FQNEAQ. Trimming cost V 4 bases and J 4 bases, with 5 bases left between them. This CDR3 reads CASSWEKNIQYF. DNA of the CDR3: TGTGCCAGCAGCTGGGAGAAAAACATTCAGTACTTC.

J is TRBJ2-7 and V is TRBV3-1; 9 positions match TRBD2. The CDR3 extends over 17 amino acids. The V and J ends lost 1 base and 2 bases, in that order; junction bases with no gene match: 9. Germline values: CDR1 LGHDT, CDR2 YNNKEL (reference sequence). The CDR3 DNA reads TGTGCCAGCAGCCAAGGAAGGACTAGCGTAACGACCTACGAGCAGTACTTC. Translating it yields CASSQGRTSVTTYEQYF.

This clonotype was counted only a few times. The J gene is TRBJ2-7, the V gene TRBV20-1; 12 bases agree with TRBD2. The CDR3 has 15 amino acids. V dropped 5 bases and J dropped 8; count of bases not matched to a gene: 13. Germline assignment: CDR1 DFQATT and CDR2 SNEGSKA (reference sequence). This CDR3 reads CSAGTSGPFGSKQYF. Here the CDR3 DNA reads TGCAGTGCTGGGACTAGCGGGCCATTCGGGTCGAAGCAGTACTTC.

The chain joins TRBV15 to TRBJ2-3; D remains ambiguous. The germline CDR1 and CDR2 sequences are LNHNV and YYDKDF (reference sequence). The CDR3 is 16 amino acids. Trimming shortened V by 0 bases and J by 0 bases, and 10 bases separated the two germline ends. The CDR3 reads CATSRDITTSTDTQYF. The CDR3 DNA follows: TGTGCCACCAGCAGAGATATAACTACTAGCACAGATACGCAGTATTTT. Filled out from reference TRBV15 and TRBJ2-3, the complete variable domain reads DAMVIQNPRYQVTQFGKPVTLSCSQTLNHNVMYWYQQKSSQAPKLLFHYYDKDFNNEADTPDNFQSRRPNTSFCFLDIRSPGLGDTAMYLCATSRDITTSTDTQYFGPGTRLTVL.

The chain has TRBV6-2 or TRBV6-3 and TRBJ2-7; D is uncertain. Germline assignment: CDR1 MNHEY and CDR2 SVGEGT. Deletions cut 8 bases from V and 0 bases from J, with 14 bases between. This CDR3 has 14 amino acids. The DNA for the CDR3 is TGTGCCAGCGCATCGCGGCGGAACTCCTACGAGCAGTACTTC. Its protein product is CASASRRNSYEQYF.